A single sample gave rise to the 17 T cell receptor beta chains below, sequenced in a study of blood T cell repertoires in COVID-19. Profiled with immunoSEQ multiplex PCR; TCRdb holds only in-frame clones, not every one. The repertoire holds over 200,000 clones, with 70% to 90% as singletons. Sequences were obtained from PBMCs or T cells enriched from blood (not recorded which). The receptors were sampled from a woman aged 45-65 years who had recovered from COVID-19.

J is TRBJ1-2 and V is TRBV5-4; D remains ambiguous. V lost 4 bases, J lost 4 bases, and 17 bases lay in between. Per the germline V gene, CDR1 is SGHNT and CDR2 is YYREEE (reference sequence). The CDR3 extends over 15 amino acids. CDR3 sequence: CASSLRGIAGYGYTF. CDR3 sequence (DNA): TGTGCCAGCAGCCTCCGAGGGATAGCAGGCTATGGCTACACCTTC.

This clone has more than one count but fewer than ten. The chain is built from TRBV2 and TRBJ2-7; D may be TRBD1 (5 bases). Trimming left V 4 bases short and J 6 bases short, with 19 bases between. This CDR3 is 15 amino acids long. Germline loops: CDR1 SNHLY, CDR2 FYNNEI. The CDR3 DNA reads TGTGCCAGCAGTGGAACAGGCGGACCCTTGAGCGAGCAGTACTTC. Translation gives CASSGTGGPLSEQYF.

The rearrangement joins TRBV5-4 to TRBJ1-4; 10 bases line up with TRBD1. Losses at the gene ends were 4 bases for V and 6 bases for J; bases not matched to a gene: 9. The CDR3 contains 16 residues. Per the germline V gene, CDR1 is SGHNT and CDR2 is YYREEE (reference sequence). CDR3 protein: CASSRAPGTGDEKLFF. The CDR3 nucleotides read TGTGCCAGCAGCCGTGCTCCCGGGACAGGGGATGAAAAACTGTTTTTT.

This chain uses TRBV5-1 with TRBJ2-2, with 11 bases aligning to TRBD2. This CDR3 has 16 amino acids. Germline V gives CDR1 SGHRS, CDR2 YFSETQ. Trimming cost V 3 bases and J 2 bases; bases outside gene matches: 3. Written as DNA, the CDR3 is TGCGCCAGCAGCTCACTAGCGGGAGCTAACACCGGGGAGCTGTTTTTT. Its protein is CASSSLAGANTGELFF.

The chain joins TRBV6-5 to TRBJ2-1; 7 nucleotides align to TRBD1. The CDR3 runs 14 residues. Trimming cost V 11 bases and J 2 bases; bases outside gene matches: 9. Germline V gives CDR1 MNHEY, CDR2 SVGAGI. CDR3 region: CAARQGLTYNEQFF. CDR3 bases: TGTGCCGCCCGACAGGGCCTAACCTACAATGAGCAGTTCTTC.

The chain recombines TRBV9 with TRBJ2-1; D uncertain. The CDR3 has 13 amino acids. Looked up from germline, CDR1 is SGDLS and CDR2 is YYNGEE. V was shortened by 3 bases and J by 5 bases, with 9 bases between the two germline ends. The CDR3 region has the DNA TGTGCCAGCAGCGGCTCAGGTCACAATGAGCAGTTCTTC. Protein product: CASSGSGHNEQFF. The full variable domain, in which reference TRBV9 and TRBJ2-1 provide the parts outside the CDR3, is DSGVTQTPKHLITATGQRVTLRCSPRSGDLSVYWYQQSLDQGLQFLIQYYNGEERAKGNILERFSAQQFPDLHSELNLSSLELGDSALYFCASSGSGHNEQFFGPGTRLTVL.

V gene TRBV20-1 combines with J gene TRBJ2-1; tentatively, D is TRBD2 (6 bases). Trimming pared 3 bases from V and 13 bases from J, leaving 10 bases between. Germline V gene sequence: CDR1 DFQATT, CDR2 SNEGSKA (reference sequence). The CDR3 extends over 10 amino acids. The CDR3 sequence is CSASRESQFF. The CDR3 nucleotides read TGCAGTGCTAGCCGGGAGTCTCAGTTCTTC.

The chain combines TRBV28 with TRBJ1-2, with 7 positions matching TRBD1. CDR3 length: 15 amino acids. The germline V gene has CDR1 MDHEN and CDR2 SYDVKM. Losses at the gene ends were 5 bases for V and 5 bases for J; bases not matched to a gene: 11. Here the CDR3 reads CASSPGTDEGYGYTF. The CDR3 DNA follows: TGTGCCAGCAGTCCCGGGACAGACGAAGGTTATGGCTACACCTTC.

This clone was seen only a few times. V and J are TRBV27 and TRBJ1-3, with D tentatively TRBD1 (6 bases). Trimming took 6 bases from V and 1 from J, leaving 13 bases between them. The CDR3 sequence is 15 residues long. From germline, CDR1 is MNHEY and CDR2 SMNVEV (reference sequence). For the CDR3, the DNA is TGTGCCAGCAGCCAAACAGGGTCTTCTGGAAACACCATATATTTT. Amino acids: CASSQTGSSGNTIYF.

The genes are TRBV5-8 and TRBJ1-4; 8 bases match TRBD1. Germline assignment: CDR1 SGHTS and CDR2 YDEGEE. V gave up 3 bases and J gave up 7 bases; unmatched junction bases: 8. The CDR3 length is 15 residues. This CDR3 is CASSSHGRGPEKLFF. The CDR3 DNA sequence: TGTGCCAGCAGCTCCCATGGCAGGGGGCCTGAAAAACTGTTTTTT.

The chain employs TRBV18 and TRBJ2-5, with 7 positions matching TRBD1. The CDR3 runs 14 residues. CDR1 KGHSH and CDR2 LQKENI come from the germline V gene. V dropped 5 bases and J dropped 4; count of bases not matched to a gene: 7. The DNA for the CDR3 is TGTGCCAGCTCAGGTACAACAGGGGTAGAGACCCAGTACTTC. It codes for CASSGTTGVETQYF.

This clone was seen a few times. The gene calls are TRBV28 and TRBJ2-3, with TRBD2 matching over 9 bases. There are 16 residues in the CDR3. Per germline, CDR1 MDHEN and CDR2 SYDVKM. V gave up 5 bases and J gave up 7 bases; unmatched junction bases: 13. CDR3 protein: CASSIRSGSGVNTQYF. CDR3 sequence (DNA): TGTGCCAGCAGTATCCGTAGCGGGAGCGGAGTAAATACGCAGTATTTT.

This chain links TRBV5-1 with TRBJ1-2, with no clear D. Germline-derived CDR1 and CDR2 are SGHRS and YFSETQ. Trimming pared 2 bases from V and 4 bases from J, leaving 9 bases between. The CDR3 is made up of 13 amino acids. CDR3 amino acids: CASSFGEGYGYTF. The CDR3 DNA reads TGCGCCAGCAGCTTCGGGGAAGGCTATGGCTACACCTTC. The complete variable domain, with remaining parts taken from reference TRBV5-1 and TRBJ1-2, reads KAGVTQTPRYLIKTRGQQVTLSCSPISGHRSVSWYQQTPGQGLQFLFEYFSETQRNKGNFPGRFSGRQFSNSRSEMNVSTLELGDSALYLCASSFGEGYGYTFGSGTRLTVV.

This clone was found once. V and J are TRBV3-1 (or the pseudogene TRBV3-2) and TRBJ1-1; 9 bases are a match to TRBD1. V lost 3 bases to trimming and J lost 7 bases; unmatched junction nucleotides: 3. Germline CDR1 and CDR2: LGHDT and YNNKEL (reference sequence). The length of the CDR3 is 13 residues. CDR3 DNA sequence: TGTGCCAGCAGCCATGGGACAGGGTATGAAGCTTTCTTT. Its translation is CASSHGTGYEAFF.

The gene calls are TRBV27 and TRBJ2-7; 8 nucleotides agree with TRBD1. Trimming removed 0 bases from V and 3 bases from J; junction bases left unmatched: 1. Looked up from germline, CDR1 is MNHEY and CDR2 is SMNVEV (reference sequence). This CDR3 spans 14 amino acids. The CDR3 DNA follows: TGTGCCAGCAGTTTATCCAGGGGGCGCTACGAGCAGTACTTC. It encodes CASSLSRGRYEQYF.

The sample holds one count of this clone. This rearrangement joins TRBV3-1 (or the pseudogene TRBV3-2) to TRBJ2-7; 9 bases align to TRBD2. With 3 bases clipped from V and 3 bases from J, the junction kept 6 bases outside the gene matches. Germline CDR1 and CDR2: LGHDT and YNNKEL (reference sequence). The CDR3 length is 15 residues. CDR3 coding DNA: TGTGCCAGCAGCCAGGAAAGCGGGGGGATCTACGAGCAGTACTTC. It translates to CASSQESGGIYEQYF.

The chain has TRBV6-5 and TRBJ2-7; 10 bases match TRBD2. This CDR3 has 14 amino acids. Trimming at V came to 6 bases and at J to 4 bases, leaving 6 bases not matched to a gene. The germline gives CDR1 MNHEY, CDR2 SVGAGI. The CDR3 spells CASRRTSGKYEQYF. CDR3 bases: TGTGCCAGCAGGCGAACTAGCGGGAAATACGAGCAGTACTTC.